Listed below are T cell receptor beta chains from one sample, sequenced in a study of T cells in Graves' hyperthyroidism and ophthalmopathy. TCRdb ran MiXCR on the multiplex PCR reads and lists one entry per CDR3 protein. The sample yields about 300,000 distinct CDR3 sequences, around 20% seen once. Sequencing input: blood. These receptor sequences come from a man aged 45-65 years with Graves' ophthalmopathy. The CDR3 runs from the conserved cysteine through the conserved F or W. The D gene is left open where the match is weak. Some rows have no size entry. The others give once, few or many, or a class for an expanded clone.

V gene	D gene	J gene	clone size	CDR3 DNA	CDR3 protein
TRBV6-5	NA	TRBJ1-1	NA	TGTGCCAGCAGTTACTCGAGCCGGGGGCGGACTGAAGCTTTCTTT	CASSYSSRGRTEAFF
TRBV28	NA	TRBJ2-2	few	TGTGCCAGCAGTCTCGGGACTCAGAACACCGGGGAGCTGTTTTTT	CASSLGTQNTGELFF
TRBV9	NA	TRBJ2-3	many	TGTGCCAGCAGCGTTCAGGGTCAAGTGGATACGCAGTATTTT	CASSVQGQVDTQYF
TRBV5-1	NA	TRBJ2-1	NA	TGCGCCAGCAGCTCCGGCGGACTATCCTACAATGAGCAGTTCTTC	CASSSGGLSYNEQFF
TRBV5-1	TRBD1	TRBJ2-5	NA	TGCGCCAGCAGCTTGGCAGGGGGAAACCAAGAGACCCAGTACTTC	CASSLAGGNQETQYF
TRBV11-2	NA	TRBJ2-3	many	TGTGCCAGCAGCCCCTCGATCGGGGACACGCAGTATTTT	CASSPSIGDTQYF
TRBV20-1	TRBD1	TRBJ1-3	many	TGCAGTGCTACCTCAGGACAGGGCGCCGGGAACACCATATATTTT	CSATSGQGAGNTIYF
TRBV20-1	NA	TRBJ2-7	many	TGCAGTGCTAGCAGTGGGCAGTCTTACTACGAGCAGTACTTC	CSASSGQSYYEQYF
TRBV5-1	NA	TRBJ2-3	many	TGCGCCAGCAGCTTGGTAGGAGGAAGGACAGATACGCAGTATTTT	CASSLVGGRTDTQYF
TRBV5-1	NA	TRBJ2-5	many	TGCGCCAGCAGCTTCCGCGGGGAGACCCAGTACTTC	CASSFRGETQYF
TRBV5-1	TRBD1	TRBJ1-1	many	TGCGCCAGCAGCGCCAGACAGGGCGGGGACACTGAAGCTTTCTTT	CASSARQGGDTEAFF
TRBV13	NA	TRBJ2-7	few	TGTGCCAGCAGCTCCCGGGACAATATCTACGAGCAGTACTTC	CASSSRDNIYEQYF
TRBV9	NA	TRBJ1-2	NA	TGTGCCAGCAGCGTAGTCCAGGGACCCCTTTCTGGCTACACCTTC	CASSVVQGPLSGYTF
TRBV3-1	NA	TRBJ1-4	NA	TGTGCCAGCAGCCCAACACTTAATGAAAAACTGTTTTTT	CASSPTLNEKLFF
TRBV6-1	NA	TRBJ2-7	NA	TGTGCCAGCAAGAGCGGCTACGAGCAGTACTTC	CASKSGYEQYF
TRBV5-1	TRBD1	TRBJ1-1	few	TGCGCCAGCAGCCAAATAGGACAGGGACCATCTCCGGTGAACACTGAAGCTTTCTTT	CASSQIGQGPSPVNTEAFF
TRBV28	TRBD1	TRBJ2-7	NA	TGTGCCAGCAGTTTAGGAGGGACAGGGAACGAGCAGTACTTC	CASSLGGTGNEQYF
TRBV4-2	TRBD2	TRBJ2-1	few	TGTGCCAGCAGCCTTTCCAGCGGGAGTGGCCATGAGCAGTTCTTC	CASSLSSGSGHEQFF
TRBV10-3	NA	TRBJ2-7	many	TGTGCCATCAGTGAAGCGGGTCGAACCTACGAGCAGTACTTC	CAISEAGRTYEQYF
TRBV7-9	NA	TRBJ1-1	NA	TGTGCCAGCAGCTTGGAGTCGGCAACTGAAGCTTTCTTT	CASSLESATEAFF
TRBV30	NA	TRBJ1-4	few	TGTGCCTGGAGTGTGGACAGTCCGATCTATGAAAAACTGTTTTTT	CAWSVDSPIYEKLFF
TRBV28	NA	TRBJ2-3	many	TGTGCCAGCCGTTATGTGACAGATACGCAGTATTTT	CASRYVTDTQYF
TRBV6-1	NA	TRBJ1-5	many	TGTGCCAGCAGCAACGGGGGGAGCAATCAGCCCCAGCATTTT	CASSNGGSNQPQHF
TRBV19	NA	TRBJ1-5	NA	TGTGCCAGTAAAAGAGGGGACAATCAGCCCCAGCATTTT	CASKRGDNQPQHF
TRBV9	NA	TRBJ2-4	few	TGTGCCAGCAGCGTAGCTATGGACGGCTCGGACAAAAACATTCAGTACTTC	CASSVAMDGSDKNIQYF
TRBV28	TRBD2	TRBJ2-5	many	TGTGCCAGCAGCGCGTCGGGGGGGGAGGAGACCCAGTACTTC	CASSASGGEETQYF
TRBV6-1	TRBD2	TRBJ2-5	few	TGTGCCAGCAGAGCTTCGGCGGGAGAGATGGGAGAGACCCAGTACTTC	CASRASAGEMGETQYF
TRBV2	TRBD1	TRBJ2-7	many	TGTGCCAGCAGCGACCGGGACAGCTCCTACGAGCAGTACTTC	CASSDRDSSYEQYF
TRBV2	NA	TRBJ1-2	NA	TGTGCCAGCAACCAACAGACCTCCTATGGCTACACCTTC	CASNQQTSYGYTF
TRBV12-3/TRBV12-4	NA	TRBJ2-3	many	TGTGCCAGCAGTTTTGTTGCAGATACGCAGTATTTT	CASSFVADTQYF
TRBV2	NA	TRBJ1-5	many	TGTGCCAGCAGTGGAGGCTTTCAGCCCCAGCATTTT	CASSGGFQPQHF
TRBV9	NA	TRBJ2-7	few	TGTGCCAGCAGCGTAGGAGGCAGCGAGCAGTACTTC	CASSVGGSEQYF
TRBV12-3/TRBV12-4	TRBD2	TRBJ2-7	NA	TGTGCCAGCAGACCGGGACTAGGGGCCTACGAGCAGTACTTC	CASRPGLGAYEQYF
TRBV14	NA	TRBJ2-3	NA	TGTGCCAGCAGCCAATATGGCCTAGATTCAGATACGCAGTATTTT	CASSQYGLDSDTQYF
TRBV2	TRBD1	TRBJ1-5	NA	TGTGCCAGCAGCGCCGGACAGGGTAGTCAGCCCCAGCATTTT	CASSAGQGSQPQHF
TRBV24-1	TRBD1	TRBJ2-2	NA	TGTGCCACGGACAGGGGGACCTCGGGCGGGGAGCTGTTTTTT	CATDRGTSGGELFF
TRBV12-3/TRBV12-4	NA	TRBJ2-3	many	TGTGCCAGCAGTTTTAGGGCCTCCACCACAGATACGCAGTATTTT	CASSFRASTTDTQYF